A selection of T cell receptor beta chains follows, all from one sample in a study of post-analysis software for immune sequencing data. One entry per CDR3 protein results from TCRdb running MiXCR on the PCR reads. The sample has about half a million distinct CDR3 sequences; roughly 34% are singletons. The specimen sequenced was blood. These receptors all stem from a girl aged 2 to 17 with multiple sclerosis. The CDR3 runs from the conserved cysteine through the conserved F or W. Size values are once, few and many counts, or a class for expanded clones, and some rows have none.

V gene	clone size	J gene	CDR3 protein
TRBV12-3/TRBV12-4	-	TRBJ1-6	CASKQSATSPLHF
TRBV5-1	-	TRBJ2-3	CASSKPGQGSVTDTQYF
TRBV7-2	few	TRBJ2-5	CASSKEAGEQETQYF
TRBV24-1	few	TRBJ2-3	CATSDPSASGATDTQYF
TRBV6-1	many	TRBJ2-5	CASSETYKKETQYF
TRBV20-1	once	TRBJ2-7	CSAQRDRGAYEQYF
TRBV4-1	-	TRBJ1-5	CASSQGRHSLQPQHF
TRBV15	-	TRBJ2-1	CATSRGLGNEQFF
TRBV29-1	few	TRBJ2-6	CSVEDTGAISGANVLTF
TRBV24-1	-	TRBJ2-5	CATSDAQETQYF
TRBV5-1	-	-	CASSLILSAEQYF
TRBV5-1	few	TRBJ2-5	CASSVRPGGETQYF
TRBV6-5	-	TRBJ1-4	CASSYRRDYSEKLFF
TRBV7-3	-	TRBJ2-2	CVSSLRGTGELFF
TRBV5-1	-	TRBJ2-1	CASGQTRGVYNEQFF
TRBV9	once	TRBJ2-1	CASSVWGGNPYNEQFF
TRBV7-2	-	TRBJ2-5	CASSTVGGLETQYF
TRBV6-5	few	TRBJ2-3	CASRRPSGDGDTQYF
TRBV10-3	few	TRBJ2-7	CAISDGQGITYEQYF
TRBV11-2	few	TRBJ1-5	CASSSTSDQPQHF
TRBV4-2	few	TRBJ1-1	CASSQADREGTEAFF
TRBV19	-	TRBJ2-1	CASSMTSGGNEQFF
TRBV20-1	few	TRBJ1-5	CSAFQGSGDQPQHF
TRBV5-1	-	TRBJ2-3	CASSQPGTSGGQEYF
TRBV4-1	many	TRBJ1-5	CASSQDPNQPQHF
TRBV28	-	TRBJ2-3	CASSSQSGRSTDTQYF
TRBV6-1	-	TRBJ2-6	CASSAEVIGSGANVLTF
TRBV20-1	few	TRBJ2-7	CSASGSDGYEQYF
TRBV5-1	-	TRBJ2-1	CASSWRTSGGNNEQFF
TRBV6-1	few	TRBJ2-3	CASREIDTQYF
TRBV28	-	TRBJ1-2	CASSLRGIDGYTF
TRBV6-5	once	TRBJ2-1	CASSYSRGEGEQFF
TRBV4-1	-	TRBJ2-4	CASTTGLLAKNIQYF
TRBV24-1	-	-	CATSDAGTGVHEQYF
TRBV5-1	-	TRBJ1-1	CASSFIPYPKGNTEAFF
TRBV20-1	-	TRBJ2-4	CSARVSRGRNIQYF
TRBV4-1	-	TRBJ2-7	CASSPYRGSEQYF
TRBV3-1	few	TRBJ1-5	CASSQGQRPYSNQPQHF
TRBV29-1	few	TRBJ1-2	CSVVGLVGYGYTF
TRBV12-3/TRBV12-4	-	TRBJ2-1	CASSFESGSEQFF
TRBV20-1	-	TRBJ1-6	CSARDRRRGRDNSPLHF